This is a list of T cell receptor beta chains from one sample in a study of blood T cells in healthy people across ages. Each CDR3 protein gets one entry after TCRdb re-called the 5' RACE reads with MiXCR. The sample records about 1,400,000 distinct CDR3 sequences, 35% to 45% being singletons. Sequencing used blood. Receptor source: a woman between 18 and 29 years old in good health. Each CDR3 is given with its conserved first and last residue. D genes are given only for firm matches. Clone size is shown for a subset of rows, as once, few, many or a class of expanded clone.

V: TRBV7-9
J: TRBJ1-2
D: -
size: few
DNA: TGTGCCAGCAGCCCCTTGAATAGTGTGGGCTACACCTTC
CDR3: CASSPLNSVGYTF

V: TRBV20-1
J: TRBJ2-1
D: TRBD1
size: -
DNA: TGCAGTGCTCCTGTACCGGGACAGGGGTTCAGGGGTGAGCAGTTCTTC
CDR3: CSAPVPGQGFRGEQFF

V: TRBV7-2
J: TRBJ2-4
D: -
size: few
DNA: TGTGCCAGCAGCGGGGGACACCAGAAAAACATTCAGTACTTC
CDR3: CASSGGHQKNIQYF

V: TRBV5-1
J: TRBJ2-3
D: -
size: few
DNA: TGCGCCAGCAGCTTGGGGCAGGTCGTGGATACGCAGTATTTT
CDR3: CASSLGQVVDTQYF

V: TRBV29-1
J: TRBJ1-2
D: -
size: -
DNA: TGCAGCGTGGCAGGGACCTATGGCTACACCTTC
CDR3: CSVAGTYGYTF

V: TRBV6-6
J: TRBJ2-1
D: -
size: -
DNA: TGTGCCAGCAGTTACCGGGGAGCCAATGAGCAGTTCTTC
CDR3: CASSYRGANEQFF

V: TRBV29-1
J: TRBJ1-2
D: -
size: -
DNA: TGCAGCGTTTGGGGGGGGCGGAGAGGCTACACCTTC
CDR3: CSVWGGRRGYTF

V: TRBV2
J: TRBJ2-3
D: TRBD2
size: -
DNA: TGTGCCAGCAGGGGGACTAGCGGGAATCAAGGGTGGACAGATACGCAGTATTTT
CDR3: CASRGTSGNQGWTDTQYF

V: TRBV29-1
J: TRBJ2-1
D: TRBD2
size: -
DNA: TGCAGCGTCGCGAGGGTCCTAGCGGAACCCAATGAGCAGTTCTTC
CDR3: CSVARVLAEPNEQFF

V: TRBV6-1
J: TRBJ2-7
D: -
size: -
DNA: TGTGCCAGCCCAGACAAGTCCTACGAGCAGTACTTC
CDR3: CASPDKSYEQYF

V: TRBV20-1
J: TRBJ1-1
D: -
size: few
DNA: TGCAGTGCTAATTCTCAGGGCACTGAAGCTTTCTTT
CDR3: CSANSQGTEAFF

V: TRBV12-5
J: TRBJ1-4
D: -
size: -
DNA: TGTGCTAGTGGTTTGGTACTGGCAGCAACTAATGAAAAACTGTTTTTT
CDR3: CASGLVLAATNEKLFF

V: TRBV5-1
J: TRBJ2-1
D: TRBD1
size: -
DNA: TGCGCCAGCAGCTTGGTGTGGGACAGAAGGGGCAATGAGCAGTTCTTC
CDR3: CASSLVWDRRGNEQFF

V: TRBV10-3
J: TRBJ2-1
D: -
size: few
DNA: TGTGCCATCAGTGAGTCGATCCTCAATGAGCAGTTCTTC
CDR3: CAISESILNEQFF

V: TRBV9
J: TRBJ2-3
D: TRBD2
size: -
DNA: TGTGCCGGGTGGTCGGGGACTAACAGTCCTAGCACAGATACGCAGTATTTT
CDR3: CAGWSGTNSPSTDTQYF